The 3 T cell receptor beta chains below come from one sample, sequenced in a study of multiple sclerosis patients with progressive multifocal leukoencephalopathy. The method was immunoSEQ multiplex PCR; TCRdb's version includes in-frame clones alone and lacks a portion of them. The sample records 25,000 to 35,000 clones, around nine tenths being singletons. The time point: before natalizumab initiation. Sequenced material: PBMCs. These receptor sequences come from a human donor with multiple sclerosis.

V and J are TRBV6-1 and TRBJ2-3; 7 nucleotides agree with TRBD2. V was pared by 7 bases and J by 2 bases, with 6 bases of the junction left unmatched. The CDR3 runs 14 residues. Germline lookup yields CDR1 MNHNS and CDR2 SASEGT. The DNA of the CDR3 is TGTGCCAGCATCCCAGCGGGAATCACAGATACGCAGTATTTT. This translates into CASIPAGITDTQYF.

This clone was observed a few times. At one of its ends the junction is not consistent with the germline gene, which may arise from a read error. The chain combines TRBV19 with TRBJ1-2; D uncertain. CDR3 length equals 11 residues. Germline V lookup: CDR1 LNHDA, CDR2 SQIVND (reference sequence). The CDR3: CASSRTRGFSF. CDR3 bases: TGTGCCAGTAGTAGAACCCGTGGGTTCTCCTTC.

This chain joins TRBV11-3 and TRBJ1-1; no reliable D call. CDR3 size: 12 residues. V was cut by 3 bases and J by 4 bases, with 6 bases left in between. The germline V gene encodes CDR1 SGHNT and CDR2 YENEEA. CDR3 bases: TGTGCCAGCAGCTTTGGATCCACTGAAGCTTTCTTT. Translating it yields CASSFGSTEAFF.